Shown below are 4 T cell receptor beta chains from a single sample sequenced in a study of Ad26.COV2.S vaccination and SARS-CoV-2 variants (dated by TCRdb to the early 2020s). The label giving this sample's treatment or condition can be read as: around 19 received Ad26.COV2.S at low or high dose, single or two shots; several received placebo; per-sample allocation not given. Repertoires of vaccine and placebo recipients were sequenced from samples taken on day 63 after the first injection. Libraries came from the immunoSEQ multiplex PCR assay. This immuneACCESS table, as held by TCRdb, lists in-frame sequences with V and J called but not all clones. Of the missing ones, under half trace to an unresolved V gene in checked studies; the others have no known cause. The sample has hundreds of thousands of clones on record, roughly 90% of them singletons. Of the sample, around 10% is held by the ten largest clones.

The sequenced sample was peripheral blood, obtained in a trial of Ad26.COV2.S vaccine versus placebo. The source of these receptors is a person aged 18-65 years who received the Ad26.COV2.S COVID-19 vaccine or a placebo.

The V gene is TRBV5-4, the J gene TRBJ2-2; 7 bases fit TRBD1. The ends lost 4 bases at V and 0 bases at J; junction bases unmatched: 3. Per germline, CDR1 SGHNT and CDR2 YYREEE (reference sequence). CDR3 length: 15 amino acids. This CDR3 reads CASSKDRANTGELFF. In nucleotides, the CDR3 is TGTGCCAGCAGCAAAGACAGGGCGAACACCGGGGAGCTGTTTTTT. The full variable domain, rest sourced from reference TRBV5-4 and TRBJ2-2, is ETGVTQSPTHLIKTRGQQVTLRCSSQSGHNTVSWYQQALGQGPQFIFQYYREEENGRGNFPPRFSGLQFPNYSSELNVNALELDDSALYLCASSKDRANTGELFFGEGSRLTVL.

Here the CDR3 reads CASSLTVATLGYGYTF. The CDR3, as DNA: TGCGCCAGCAGCTTGACAGTGGCCACATTAGGCTATGGCTACACCTTC. The chain combines TRBV5-1 with TRBJ1-2, with D hard to call. Between the trimmed V and J ends, which lost 1 base and 4 bases, there was a span of 17 bases. Germline CDR1 is SGHRS and CDR2 is YFSETQ. This CDR3 is built from 16 residues.

The V call is TRBV10-3, the J call TRBJ2-5; D possibly uses TRBD1 or TRBD2 (5 bases each). The CDR3 has 13 residues. Per germline, CDR1 ENHRY and CDR2 SYGVKD. V was clipped by 6 bases and J by 1 base, with 9 bases between them. The CDR3: CAIRRDLQETQYF. CDR3 nucleotides: TGTGCCATCAGGAGGGACCTCCAAGAGACCCAGTACTTC.

The chain employs TRBV7-2 and TRBJ2-7, with TRBD2 identical over 9 bases. V lost 1 base, J lost 6 bases, and 7 bases stayed unmatched. Germline V gives CDR1 SGHTA, CDR2 FQGNSA. The CDR3 is 15 residues long. CDR3: CASSLGRGGRGEQYF. The CDR3 DNA reads TGTGCCAGCAGCTTAGGGCGGGGGGGCCGAGGCGAGCAGTACTTC.